The 5 T cell receptor beta chains presented below share a single source sample, sequenced in a study of T cell repertoires in cytomegalovirus infection. TCRdb recomputed calls from the reads with MiXCR, one row per CDR3 protein. Among some 440,000 distinct CDR3 sequences, roughly 30% were seen once, and the ten largest hold roughly an eighth. Sequencing was performed on PBMCs. The receptors shown here come from a human donor in good health (CMV status not recorded). Some clones in this sample may be carry-over from other donors' samples.

In the case of this clonotype: This may be a read error, as it is one base from a much larger clone. The rearrangement uses TRBV6-5 and TRBJ1-3; tentative D call: TRBD1 (5 bases). Trimming cost V 4 bases and J 0 bases, with 16 bases left between them. The CDR3 totals 17 residues. Germline CDR1 MNHEY, CDR2 SVGAGI. CDR3: CASSSDLGASSGNTIYF. The CDR3, as DNA: TGTGCCAGCAGTTCCGACCTTGGGGCTTCCTCTGGAAACACCATATATTTT.

Remarks on this clonotype: Sequence at one end of the junction differs from germline and may be a read error. In nucleotides, the CDR3 is TGTGCCATCAGCCTTCTGCGACTAGCGGGGGGGCCCGGGGAGCTGTTTTTT. Amino acid sequence: CAISLLRLAGGPGELFF. V and J are TRBV7-2 and TRBJ2-2, with 14 bases aligning to TRBD2. There are 17 residues in the CDR3. Germline V gene sequence: CDR1 SGHTA, CDR2 FQGNSA.

The gene calls are TRBV11-2 and TRBJ2-7, with D perhaps TRBD1 (5 bases). The CDR3 has 17 amino acids. V was trimmed by 5 bases and J by 2 bases, leaving 22 bases between them. Per germline, CDR1 SGHAT and CDR2 FQNNGV. This CDR3 is CASSVSLSRQSPYEQYF. In DNA form, the CDR3 reads TGTGCCAGCAGCGTCTCCCTATCAAGACAGTCTCCCTACGAGCAGTACTTC. The full variable domain, its missing parts supplied by reference TRBV11-2 and TRBJ2-7, is EAGVAQSPRYKIIEKRQSVAFWCNPISGHATLYWYQQILGQGPKLLIQFQNNGVVDDSQLPKDRFSAERLKGVDSTLKIQPAKLEDSAVYLCASSVSLSRQSPYEQYFGPGTRLTVT.

This chain connects TRBV14 to TRBJ2-3; TRBD1 matches at 9 bases. Germline trimming cut 0 bases from V and 3 bases from J; bases unmatched to any gene: 7. The germline CDR1 and CDR2 sequences are SGHDN and FVKESK. This CDR3 is built from 17 residues. The CDR3 bases are TGTGCCAGCAGCCAAGATTATGGGACAGGGAGAACAGATACGCAGTATTTT. Protein sequence: CASSQDYGTGRTDTQYF.

This clonotype has only a few counts. The V call is TRBV19, the J call TRBJ1-2; D gene unclear. This CDR3 is 14 amino acids long. V dropped 6 bases and J dropped 8 bases, with 19 bases sitting between them. Per germline, CDR1 LNHDA and CDR2 SQIVND (reference sequence). The CDR3 bases are TGTGCCAGTAGCTTACAACAGCAACAAGCAGGCTACACCTTC. Its protein product is CASSLQQQQAGYTF.